This entry is about one T cell receptor beta chain. Its cognate antigen is unknown. This sample is drawn from a study of beta chain features in type 1 diabetes. Since all of the isolated RNA was reverse transcribed, expressed TCRB transcripts were what got sequenced. TCRdb's table, derived via immunoSEQ multiplex PCR, lists solely in-frame clones and lacks some. The sample lists about 360,000 clones, around an eighth seen once, with about 0.017% in the top ten. Notes on the study in general: Shorter TCRB CDR3s, moderately but significantly so, marked every one of the four CD4+ subsets in Type 1 diabetes patients. For type 1 diabetes patients, VDJ junctions showed fewer insertions and more deletions.

The junction had 7 bases not matched to a gene; V was cut back by 4 bases and J by 5 bases. This CDR3 comprises 14 residues. The germline gives CDR1 MNHEY, CDR2 SVGAGI. The sample consisted of naive CD4+ T cells from blood. The chain uses TRBV6-5 and TRBJ2-7; 8 nucleotides line up with TRBD1. This TCR was recovered from a man aged 18-30 years in good health. This chain's CDR3 is CASSSWTGIHEQYF. In DNA, the CDR3 is TGTGCCAGCAGTTCTTGGACAGGGATCCACGAGCAGTACTTC.